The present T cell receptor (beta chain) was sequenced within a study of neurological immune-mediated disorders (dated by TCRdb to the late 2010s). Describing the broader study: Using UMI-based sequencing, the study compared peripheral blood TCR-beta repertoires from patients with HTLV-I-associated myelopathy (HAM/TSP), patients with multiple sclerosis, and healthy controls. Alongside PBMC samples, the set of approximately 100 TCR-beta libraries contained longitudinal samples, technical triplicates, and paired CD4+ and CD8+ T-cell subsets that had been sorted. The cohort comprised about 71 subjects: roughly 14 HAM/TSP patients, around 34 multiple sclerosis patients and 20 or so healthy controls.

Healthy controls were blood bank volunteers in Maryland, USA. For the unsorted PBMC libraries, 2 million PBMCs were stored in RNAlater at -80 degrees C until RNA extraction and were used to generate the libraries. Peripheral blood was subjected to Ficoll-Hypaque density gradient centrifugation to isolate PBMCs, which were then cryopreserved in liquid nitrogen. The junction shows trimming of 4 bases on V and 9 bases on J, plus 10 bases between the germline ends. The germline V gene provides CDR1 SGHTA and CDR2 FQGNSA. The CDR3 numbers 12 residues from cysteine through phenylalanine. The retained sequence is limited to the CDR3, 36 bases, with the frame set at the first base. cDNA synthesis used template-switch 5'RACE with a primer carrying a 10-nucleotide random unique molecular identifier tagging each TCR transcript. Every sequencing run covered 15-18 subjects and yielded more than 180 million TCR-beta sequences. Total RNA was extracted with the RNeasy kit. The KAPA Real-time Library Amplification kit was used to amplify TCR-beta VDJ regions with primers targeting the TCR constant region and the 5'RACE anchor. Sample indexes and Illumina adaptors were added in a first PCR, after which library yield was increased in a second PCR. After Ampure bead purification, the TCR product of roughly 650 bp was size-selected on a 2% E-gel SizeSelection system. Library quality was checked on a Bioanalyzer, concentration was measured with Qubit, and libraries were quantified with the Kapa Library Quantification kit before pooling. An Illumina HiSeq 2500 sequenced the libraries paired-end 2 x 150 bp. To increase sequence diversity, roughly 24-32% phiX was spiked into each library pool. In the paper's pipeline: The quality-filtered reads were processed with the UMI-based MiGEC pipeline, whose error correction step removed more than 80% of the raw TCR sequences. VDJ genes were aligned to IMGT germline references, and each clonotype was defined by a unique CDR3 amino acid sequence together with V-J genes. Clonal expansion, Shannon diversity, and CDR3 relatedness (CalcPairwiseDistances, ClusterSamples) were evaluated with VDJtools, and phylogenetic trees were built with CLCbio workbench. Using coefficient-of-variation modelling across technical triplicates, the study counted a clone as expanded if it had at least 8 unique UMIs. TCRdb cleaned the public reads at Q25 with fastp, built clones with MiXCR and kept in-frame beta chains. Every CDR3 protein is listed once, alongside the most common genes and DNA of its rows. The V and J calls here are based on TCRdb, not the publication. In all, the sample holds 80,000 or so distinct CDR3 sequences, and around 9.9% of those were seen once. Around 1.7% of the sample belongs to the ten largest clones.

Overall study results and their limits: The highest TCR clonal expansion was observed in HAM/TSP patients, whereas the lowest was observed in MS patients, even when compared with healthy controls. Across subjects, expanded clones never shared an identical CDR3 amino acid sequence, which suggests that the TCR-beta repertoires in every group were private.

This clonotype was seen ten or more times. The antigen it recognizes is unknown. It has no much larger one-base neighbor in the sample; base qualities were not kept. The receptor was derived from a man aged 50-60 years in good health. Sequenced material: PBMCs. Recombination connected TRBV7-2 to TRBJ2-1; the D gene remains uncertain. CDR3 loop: CASSSDWGEQFF. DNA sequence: TGTGCCAGCAGCTCCGACTGGGGTGAGCAGTTCTTC.